A selection of T cell receptor beta chains follows, all from one sample in a study of T cell changes during pregnancy in multiple sclerosis. The repertoire was sequenced with immunoSEQ multiplex PCR; TCRdb's copy has only in-frame clones and lacks some. The sample records over 55,000 clones, nearly 90% being singletons. This specimen was peripheral blood, taken in the first trimester of pregnancy. Receptors were obtained from a female donor with multiple sclerosis, enrolled in a pregnancy study. Each CDR3 is given with its conserved first and last residue. A D gene is named only where the DNA matches it firmly. The size of a clone is reported for some rows only, either as once, few or many, or as a class for expanded clones.

v_call,j_call,clone_size,d_call,cdr3_aa,cdr3_nt
TRBV27,TRBJ2-6,NA,TRBD1,CASRTAAGQVSSGANVLTF,TGTGCCAGCCGAACGGCCGCGGGACAGGTAAGTTCTGGGGCCAACGTCCTGACTTTC
TRBV6-5,TRBJ2-7,NA,NA,CASSYLWRGHSYEQYF,TGTGCCAGCAGTTACTTATGGCGGGGGCACTCCTACGAGCAGTACTTC
TRBV27,TRBJ1-2,NA,TRBD1,CASSFGQGRYGYTF,TGTGCCAGCAGTTTCGGACAGGGAAGATATGGCTACACCTTC
TRBV19,TRBJ2-2,NA,NA,CASSMAGRMGGELFF,TGTGCCAGTAGTATGGCCGGGAGAATGGGCGGGGAGCTGTTTTTT
TRBV11-2,TRBJ2-2,NA,NA,CASSLSRGIPGELFF,TGTGCCAGCAGCTTATCCAGGGGAATCCCCGGGGAGCTGTTTTTT
TRBV6-1,TRBJ1-1,NA,NA,CASSERNTEAFF,TGTGCCAGCAGCGAGAGGAACACTGAAGCTTTCTTT
TRBV9,TRBJ2-7,NA,NA,CASSGRQETYEQYF,TGTGCCAGCAGCGGTCGACAGGAGACCTACGAGCAGTACTTC
TRBV6-1,TRBJ2-7,NA,TRBD1,CASNDRVRSPLPYEQYF,TGTGCCAGCAATGACAGGGTTCGTTCTCCCCTACCCTACGAGCAGTACTTC
TRBV7-7,TRBJ2-1,NA,NA,CASSPPGGEQFF,TGTGCCAGCAGCCCCCCGGGTGGTGAGCAGTTCTTC
TRBV30,TRBJ1-1,NA,NA,CAWSNTEAFF,TGTGCCTGGTCTAACACTGAAGCTTTCTTT
TRBV7-8,TRBJ2-7,once,NA,CASSLASLTYEQYF,TGTGCCAGCAGCTTAGCGAGTCTGACCTACGAGCAGTACTTC
TRBV2,TRBJ2-3,NA,NA,CASSKTTSRRTDTQYF,TGTGCCAGCAGTAAGACTACTAGCAGACGCACAGATACGCAGTATTTT
TRBV29-1,TRBJ2-5,NA,TRBD1,CSAGQYQETQYF,TGCAGCGCGGGACAGTACCAAGAGACCCAGTACTTC
TRBV6-5,TRBJ2-7,NA,TRBD1,CASSSGTGPNEQYF,TGTGCCAGCAGTTCCGGGACAGGACCTAACGAGCAGTACTTC
TRBV19,TRBJ1-5,NA,NA,CASSGHQPQHF,TGTGCCAGTAGTGGCCATCAGCCCCAGCATTTT
TRBV27,TRBJ2-7,NA,NA,CASSFATGLSYEQYF,TGTGCCAGCAGTTTCGCGACAGGCCTCTCCTACGAGCAGTACTTC
TRBV5-1,TRBJ2-1,NA,TRBD2,CASMVAGAREQFF,TGCGCCAGCATGGTAGCGGGAGCACGAGAGCAGTTCTTC
TRBV5-1,TRBJ1-2,NA,NA,CASSLRFAEQGDGYTF,TGCGCCAGCAGCCTCCGTTTTGCCGAGCAGGGTGATGGCTACACCTTC
TRBV11-1,TRBJ1-1,NA,NA,CASSAPGIEAFF,TGTGCCAGCAGCGCCCCAGGAATTGAAGCTTTCTTT
TRBV7-9,TRBJ1-1,NA,NA,CASSTGPEAFF,TGTGCCAGCAGCACGGGTCCTGAAGCTTTCTTT
TRBV19,TRBJ1-2,NA,NA,CASSIIQGVYGYTF,TGTGCCAGTAGTATAATTCAGGGCGTATATGGCTACACCTTC
TRBV6-5,TRBJ2-3,NA,NA,CASSPGPRGSDTQYF,TGTGCCAGCAGCCCCGGCCCGAGAGGGTCAGATACGCAGTATTTT